This TCR beta chain was recovered during a study of early T cells in non-severe SARS-CoV-2 infection. Study-wide context: Investigators sequenced bulk RNA drawn from unsorted whole blood, and chains remained unpaired.

Regarding the study as a whole: CD4 and private specificities were missed by VDJdb matching, which favored anti-spike CD8 responses.

Individual cDNA molecules were tagged with unique molecular identifiers, the study reported. TCRdb reprocessed the 5' RACE reads with MiXCR, giving one entry per CDR3 protein. In the table there are roughly 64,000 distinct CDR3 sequences, roughly 13% of which are singletons. Comments on this clonotype: The antigen remains undetermined.

CDR1 MGHDK and CDR2 SYGVNS come from the germline V gene. The CDR3 consists of 16 residues. V was pared by 1 base and J by 9 bases, with 5 bases of the junction left unmatched. The chain carries TRBV25-1 and TRBJ1-6; 11 bases agree with TRBD1. This TCR came from an adult who was a healthcare worker with PCR-confirmed SARS-CoV-2 infection or an uninfected control (not recorded which). Sequencing input: whole blood. CDR3 sequence (DNA): TGTGCCAGCAGTGAATCCAGGACAGGGGGCGGTTCACCCCTCCACTTT. Its protein is CASSESRTGGGSPLHF.